These T cell receptor beta chains were read from a single sample in a study of blood T cells in healthy people across ages. TCRdb redid the calling of the 5' RACE reads with MiXCR, one entry per CDR3 protein. The table records around 870,000 distinct CDR3 sequences, around 30% of them present only once. Source material: blood. These receptors originate from a woman older than 75 in good health. CDR3s include the opening cysteine and the closing phenylalanine or tryptophan. The order of the fields is V gene, CDR3 length, J gene, CDR3 protein.

>TRBV20-1|14|TRBJ1-2
CSARFPGQLYGYTF
>TRBV20-1|14|TRBJ2-5
CSASFIRGQETQYF
>TRBV4-2|16|TRBJ2-1
CASSQDPGTGMNEQFF
>TRBV28|15|TRBJ2-7
CASRFSGGTHYEQYF
>TRBV12-3/TRBV12-4|15|TRBJ2-3
CASSTQGMGTDTQYF
>TRBV7-6|15|TRBJ1-4
CASSSSGTGSGKLFF
>TRBV20-1|15|TRBJ2-1
CSARAGTGVYIEQFF
>TRBV7-2|14|TRBJ1-2
CASSLARLQRGYTF
>TRBV2|17|TRBJ2-5
CASSDPPLAGGLETQYF
>TRBV7-9|14|TRBJ2-5
CASSPRTSQETQYF
>TRBV7-2|14|TRBJ1-2
CASSPSGHNYGYTF
>TRBV6-5|14|TRBJ1-2
CASSYSGGSDGYTF
>TRBV13|12|TRBJ2-7
CASTLGDHEQYF
>TRBV21-1|18|TRBJ2-1
CASSKGTASCLSYNEQFF
>TRBV20-1|13|TRBJ2-1
CSTPSRLGNEQFF
>TRBV6-2/TRBV6-3|17|TRBJ1-4
CASRTQTGEFDEEKLFF
>TRBV12-3/TRBV12-4|13|TRBJ1-2
CASRIQGHYGYTF
>TRBV7-2|17|TRBJ2-3
CASSLVRSGGKRDTQYF
>TRBV6-2/TRBV6-3|13|TRBJ2-2
CASRTSGTGELFF
>TRBV7-2|17|TRBJ1-5
CASSLRDSLLSNQPQHF
>TRBV29-1|14|TRBJ2-1
CSVEAGPDYNEQFF
>TRBV28|15|TRBJ2-7
CASSFGTSGTYEQYF
>TRBV5-1|15|TRBJ2-2
CASSFRQGVTGELFF
>TRBV7-9|12|TRBJ2-1
CASTRGESEQFF
>TRBV2|20|TRBJ2-5
CASSEASWTSGRGGVETQYF
>TRBV11-1|13|TRBJ2-1
CASSAQGGDEQFF
>TRBV29-1|13|TRBJ2-1
CSVLTSGAGEQFF
>TRBV10-3|14|TRBJ2-7
CAISDLGSSYEQYF
>TRBV30|13|TRBJ2-1
CAWSVSIRREQFF
>TRBV6-2/TRBV6-3|17|TRBJ2-2
CATLRLAGGPYTGELFF
>TRBV12-3/TRBV12-4|16|TRBJ2-6
CASSFSKLSGANVLTF
>TRBV12-3/TRBV12-4|15|TRBJ2-3
CASSLARVSTDTEYF
>TRBV5-1|14|TRBJ2-1
CASRPIRGGDEQFF
>TRBV19|14|TRBJ1-2
CASSKEGANYGYTF
>TRBV7-8|12|TRBJ2-1
CASSPEGDEQFF
>TRBV12-3/TRBV12-4|14|TRBJ2-1
CASSPGTVYNEQFF
>TRBV6-5|15|TRBJ2-1
CASSPDSLRSNEQFF
>TRBV20-1|14|TRBJ1-1
CSARAGQVNTEAFF
>TRBV28|16|TRBJ2-5
CASMSASGGSRAAQYF
>TRBV6-2/TRBV6-3|14|TRBJ2-5
CASSSRVSRWWQYF
>TRBV14|16|TRBJ1-2
CASSQDLVQGAYGYTF
>TRBV29-1|12|TRBJ2-5
CSVGQDQETQYF